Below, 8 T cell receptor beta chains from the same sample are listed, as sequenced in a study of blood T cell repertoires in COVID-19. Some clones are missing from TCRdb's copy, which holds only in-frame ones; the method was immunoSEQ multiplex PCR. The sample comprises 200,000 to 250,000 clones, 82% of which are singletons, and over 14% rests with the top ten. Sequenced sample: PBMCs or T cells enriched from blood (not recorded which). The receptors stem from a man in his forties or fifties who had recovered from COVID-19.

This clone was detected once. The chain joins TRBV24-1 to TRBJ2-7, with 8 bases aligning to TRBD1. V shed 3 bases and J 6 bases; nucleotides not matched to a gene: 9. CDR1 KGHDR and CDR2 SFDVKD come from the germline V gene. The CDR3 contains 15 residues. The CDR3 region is CATSDTGGPIREQYF. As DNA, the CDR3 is TGTGCCACCAGTGATACAGGGGGACCTATACGCGAGCAGTACTTC.

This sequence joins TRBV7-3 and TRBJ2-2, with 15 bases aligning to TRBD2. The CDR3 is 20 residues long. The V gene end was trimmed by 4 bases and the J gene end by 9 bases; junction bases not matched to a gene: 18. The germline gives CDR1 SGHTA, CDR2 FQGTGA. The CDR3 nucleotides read TGTGCCAGCAGCTCCTCCAAGGGACTAGCGGGGGGATCACCTCACCGGGAGCTGTTTTTT. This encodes CASSSSKGLAGGSPHRELFF.

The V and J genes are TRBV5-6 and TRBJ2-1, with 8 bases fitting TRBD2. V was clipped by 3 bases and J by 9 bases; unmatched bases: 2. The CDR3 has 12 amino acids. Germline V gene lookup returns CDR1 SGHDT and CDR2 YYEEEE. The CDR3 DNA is TGTGCCAGCAGCTCTAGCGGGCCTGAGCAGTTCTTC. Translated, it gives CASSSSGPEQFF.

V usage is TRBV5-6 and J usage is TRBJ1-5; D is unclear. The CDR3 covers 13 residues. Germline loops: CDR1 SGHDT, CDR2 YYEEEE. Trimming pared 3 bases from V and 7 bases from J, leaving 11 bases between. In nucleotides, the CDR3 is TGTGCCAGCAGCTCGCCTGAGGGACAGCCCCAGCATTTT. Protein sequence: CASSSPEGQPQHF.

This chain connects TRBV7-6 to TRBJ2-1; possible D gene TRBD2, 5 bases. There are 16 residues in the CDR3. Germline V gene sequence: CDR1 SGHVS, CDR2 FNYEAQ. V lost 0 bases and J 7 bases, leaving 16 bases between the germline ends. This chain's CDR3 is CASSLASSGQRNEQFF. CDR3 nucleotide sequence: TGTGCCAGCAGCTTAGCGTCGAGCGGCCAAAGGAATGAGCAGTTCTTC.

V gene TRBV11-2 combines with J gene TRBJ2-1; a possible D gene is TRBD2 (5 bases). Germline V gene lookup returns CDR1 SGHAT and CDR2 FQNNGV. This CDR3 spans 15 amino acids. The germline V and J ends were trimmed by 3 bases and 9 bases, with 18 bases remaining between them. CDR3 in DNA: TGTGCCAGCAGCTTCTCAGGACTGCTGGAGGTTGAGCAGTTCTTC. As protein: CASSFSGLLEVEQFF.

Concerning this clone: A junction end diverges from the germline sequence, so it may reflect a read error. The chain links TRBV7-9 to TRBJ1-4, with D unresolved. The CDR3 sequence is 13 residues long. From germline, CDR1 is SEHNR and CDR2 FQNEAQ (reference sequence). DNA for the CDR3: TGTGCCAGCAGCTTCGCTGGGTCAGGCCCATACCTTTTT. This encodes CASSFAGSGPYLF.

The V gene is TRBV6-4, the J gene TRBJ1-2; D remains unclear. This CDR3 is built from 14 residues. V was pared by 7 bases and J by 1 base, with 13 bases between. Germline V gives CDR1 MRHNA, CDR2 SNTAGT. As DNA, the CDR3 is TGTGCCAGCATGGAGGTGATCGTTAACTATGGCTACACCTTC. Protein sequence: CASMEVIVNYGYTF.